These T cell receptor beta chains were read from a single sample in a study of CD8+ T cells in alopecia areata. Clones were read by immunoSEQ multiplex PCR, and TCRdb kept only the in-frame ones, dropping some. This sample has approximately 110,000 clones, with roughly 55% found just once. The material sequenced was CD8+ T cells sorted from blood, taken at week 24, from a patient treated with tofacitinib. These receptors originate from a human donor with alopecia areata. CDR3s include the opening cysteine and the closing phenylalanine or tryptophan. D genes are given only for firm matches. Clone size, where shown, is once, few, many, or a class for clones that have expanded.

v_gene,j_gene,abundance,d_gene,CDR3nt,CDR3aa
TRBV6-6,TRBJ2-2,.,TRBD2,TGTGCCAGCAGTGAGGGACTAGGCTCCGGGGAGCTGTTTTTT,CASSEGLGSGELFF
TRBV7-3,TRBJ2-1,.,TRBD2,TGTGCCAGCAGCTTAATAGCGGGGTTCTCCTACAATGAGCAGTTCTTC,CASSLIAGFSYNEQFF
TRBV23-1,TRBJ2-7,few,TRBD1,TGCGCCACCGTGACAGGGGGCTACGAGCAGTACTTC,CATVTGGYEQYF
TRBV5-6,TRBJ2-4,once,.,TGTGCCAGCAGCTACGACTCCGGACTAGCCAAAAACATTCAGTACTTC,CASSYDSGLAKNIQYF
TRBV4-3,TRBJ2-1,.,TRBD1,TGCGCCAGCAGCCACGGACAGGGGGTTAACAATGAGCAGTTCTTC,CASSHGQGVNNEQFF
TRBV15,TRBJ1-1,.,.,TGTGCCACCGGCCCGGGAAACACTGAAGCTTTCTTT,CATGPGNTEAFF
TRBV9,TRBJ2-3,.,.,TGTGCCAGCAGCGTAGACGGAACTAGCACAGATACGCAGTATTTT,CASSVDGTSTDTQYF
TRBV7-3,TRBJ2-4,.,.,TGTGCCAGCAGCTCCTCAGGCAGAAACATTCAGTACTTC,CASSSSGRNIQYF
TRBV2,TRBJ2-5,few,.,TGTGCCAGCAATGAGGGTGAAGAGACCCAGTACTTC,CASNEGEETQYF
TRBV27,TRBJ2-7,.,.,TGTGCCAGCAGTCCCCCCTCGGCAGTAGAGCAGTACTTC,CASSPPSAVEQYF
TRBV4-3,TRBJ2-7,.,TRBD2,TGCGCCAGCAGCCTATCTAGCGGAACCTACGAGCAGTACTTC,CASSLSSGTYEQYF
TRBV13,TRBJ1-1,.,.,TGTGCCAGCAGCTCCCCTAGCCAGCAGGCTGAAGCTTTCTTT,CASSSPSQQAEAFF
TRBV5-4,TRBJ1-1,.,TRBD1,TGTGCCAGCAGCTCCACAGGGGGCAACACTGAAGCTTTCTTT,CASSSTGGNTEAFF
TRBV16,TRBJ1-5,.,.,TGTGCCAGCAGCCACCACAGGGGCAATCAGCCCCAGCATTTT,CASSHHRGNQPQHF
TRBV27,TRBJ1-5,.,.,TGTGCCAGCAACCTGATTGGAAGCAATCAGCCCCAGCATTTT,CASNLIGSNQPQHF
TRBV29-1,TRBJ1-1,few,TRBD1,TGCAGCGTTCCACCGGGACAGGGGGAGACTGAAGCTTTCTTT,CSVPPGQGETEAFF
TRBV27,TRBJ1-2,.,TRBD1,TGTGCCAGCAGATGGACAGGGGGCACCTATGGCTACACCTTC,CASRWTGGTYGYTF
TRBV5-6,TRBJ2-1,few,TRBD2,TGTGCCAGCAGCTATCTCCTAGCGGGGAGGCACAATGAGCAGTTCTTC,CASSYLLAGRHNEQFF
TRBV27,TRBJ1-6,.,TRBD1,TGTGCCAGCAGTTTCCTCTCCGGGACAGGGCCCCTCTCCTATAATTCACCCCTCCACTTT,CASSFLSGTGPLSYNSPLHF
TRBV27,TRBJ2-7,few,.,TGTGCCAGCAGTAATACAGGTGTCTCCTACGAGCAGTACTTC,CASSNTGVSYEQYF
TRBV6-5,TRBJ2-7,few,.,TGTGCCACAAGGGCTTTAAGGAGCGAGCAGTACTTC,CATRALRSEQYF
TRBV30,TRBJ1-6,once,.,TGTGCCTGGAAGAAGGGCTATAATTCACCCCTCCACTTT,CAWKKGYNSPLHF
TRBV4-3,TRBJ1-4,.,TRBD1,TGCGCCAGCAGCCAAGGGACAGGGGAGAGGGAAAAACTGTTTTTT,CASSQGTGEREKLFF
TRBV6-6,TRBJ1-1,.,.,TGTGCCAGCAGTTACCGAGTGAACACTGAAGCTTTCTTT,CASSYRVNTEAFF
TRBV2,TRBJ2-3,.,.,TGTGCCAGCAGCGCCACGGGGGGCGCTAGCACAGATACGCAGTATTTT,CASSATGGASTDTQYF
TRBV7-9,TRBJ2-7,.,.,TGTGCCAGCAGCTCTGCCAGAGTCTACGAGCAGTACTTC,CASSSARVYEQYF
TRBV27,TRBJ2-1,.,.,TGTGCCAGCAGTTTCACCGTGCTGTTCAATGAGCAGTTCTTC,CASSFTVLFNEQFF
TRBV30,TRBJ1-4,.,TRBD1,TGTGCCTGGGGGACCACAGGGGGCGATGAAAAACTGTTTTTT,CAWGTTGGDEKLFF
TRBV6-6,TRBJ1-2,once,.,TGTGCCAGCAGTTACGTGGGGGCTCGTTATGGCTACACCTTC,CASSYVGARYGYTF
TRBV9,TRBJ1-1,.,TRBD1,TGTGCCAGCAGCCTCAGGGACAGCCACACTGAAGCTTTCTTT,CASSLRDSHTEAFF
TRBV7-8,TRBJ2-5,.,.,TGTGCCAGCAGCTTAGGCGCAGGGGAAGAGACCCAGTACTTC,CASSLGAGEETQYF
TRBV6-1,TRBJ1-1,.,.,TGTGCCAGCGGTGAAGAGGTGAACACTGAAGCTTTCTTT,CASGEEVNTEAFF
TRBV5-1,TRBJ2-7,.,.,TGCGCCAGCAGCTTGGCCTCGAGGGTGCTTAACTACGAGCAGTACTTC,CASSLASRVLNYEQYF
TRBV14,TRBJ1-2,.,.,TGTGCCAGCAGCCAATACCATCCCCTGATACCTGATGGCTACACCTTC,CASSQYHPLIPDGYTF
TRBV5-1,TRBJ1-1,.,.,TGCGCCAGCAGCTTGGGGGGCGTTACTGAAGCTTTCTTT,CASSLGGVTEAFF
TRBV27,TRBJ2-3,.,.,TGTGCCAGCAGTTTTGAGGGTCTGGTTTGGGATACGCAGTATTTT,CASSFEGLVWDTQYF
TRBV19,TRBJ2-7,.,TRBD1,TGTGCCAGTAGAGGGACAGGGATCCACGAGCAGTACTTC,CASRGTGIHEQYF
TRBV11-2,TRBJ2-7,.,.,TGTGCCAGCAGCACCCTGGGGGACGAGCAGTACTTC,CASSTLGDEQYF
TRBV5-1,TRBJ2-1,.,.,TGCGCCAGCAGCTTGGCCGTGGACAGAGACAATGAGCAGTTCTTC,CASSLAVDRDNEQFF